This T cell receptor (beta chain) was sequenced in a study of T cells in Graves' hyperthyroidism and ophthalmopathy. The study, taken as a whole, reports: Ophthalmopathy prediction by the model preceded onset by a median approximately 6.1 months. Blood samples included most of the expanded thyroid clonotypes exceeding 0.001.

A lack of ophthalmopathy progression within 18 months defined stable Graves' hyperthyroidism. Diagnosis of hyperthyroidism was new in patients aged 18 to 65, and its duration was under 2 months. Details on this clonotype: Its antigen is as yet unknown. A clone one base away is much larger, so this may be a read error.

Germline CDR1 and CDR2: SGDLS and YYNGEE. The CDR3 has 13 residues. Trimming stripped 5 bases from V and 6 bases from J, with 15 bases between. There were TCR beta CDR3 regions amplified from RNA transcripts. During a first-round RT-PCR of the TCR CDR3, the HTBI primer set was used. TCRdb re-analysed the multiplex PCR reads in MiXCR, keeping a single row per CDR3 protein. This table has about 580,000 distinct CDR3 sequences, 40% to 55% appearing once. The sequence was obtained from a woman aged 18-30 years with Graves' hyperthyroidism. V usage is TRBV9 and J usage is TRBJ2-7; no reliable D call. Sequencing input: peripheral blood or thyroid tissue (not recorded which). The CDR3 region is CASSHPPLVEQYF. The CDR3 bases are TGTGCCAGCAGTCACCCCCCACTCGTCGAGCAGTACTTC.